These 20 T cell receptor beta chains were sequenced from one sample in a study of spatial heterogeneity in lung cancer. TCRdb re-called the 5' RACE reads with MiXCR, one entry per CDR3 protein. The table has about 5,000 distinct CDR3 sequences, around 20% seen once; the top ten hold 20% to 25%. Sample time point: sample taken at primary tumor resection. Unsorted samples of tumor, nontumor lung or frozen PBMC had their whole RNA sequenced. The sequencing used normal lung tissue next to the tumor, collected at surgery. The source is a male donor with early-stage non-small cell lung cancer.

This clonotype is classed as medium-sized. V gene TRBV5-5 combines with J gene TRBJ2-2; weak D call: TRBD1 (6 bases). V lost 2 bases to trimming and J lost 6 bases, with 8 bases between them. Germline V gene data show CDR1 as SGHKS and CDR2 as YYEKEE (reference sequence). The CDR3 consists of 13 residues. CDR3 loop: CASSLQGPGELFF. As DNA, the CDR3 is TGTGCCAGCAGCTTACAGGGTCCCGGGGAGCTGTTTTTT. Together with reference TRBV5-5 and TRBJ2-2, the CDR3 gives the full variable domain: DAGVTQSPTHLIKTRGQQVTLRCSPISGHKSVSWYQQVLGQGPQFIFQYYEKEERGRGNFPDRFSARQFPNYSSELNVNALLLGDSALYLCASSLQGPGELFFGEGSRLTVL.

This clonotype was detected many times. The CDR3 region is CASTTQGKTFF. CDR3 nucleotides: TGTGCCAGCACTACACAGGGGAAGACTTTCTTT. V usage is TRBV28 and J usage is TRBJ1-1; 7 bases line up with TRBD1. V gave up 7 bases and J gave up 12 bases; unmatched junction bases: 8. The germline CDR1 and CDR2 sequences are MDHEN and SYDVKM. The CDR3 contains 11 residues.

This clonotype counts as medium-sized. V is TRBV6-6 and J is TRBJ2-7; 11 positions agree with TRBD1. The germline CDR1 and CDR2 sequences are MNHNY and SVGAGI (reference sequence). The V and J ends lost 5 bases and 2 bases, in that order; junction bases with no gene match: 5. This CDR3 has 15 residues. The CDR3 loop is CASSPGTGGPYEQYV. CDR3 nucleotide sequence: TGTGCCAGCAGTCCCGGGACAGGGGGTCCCTACGAGCAGTACGTC.

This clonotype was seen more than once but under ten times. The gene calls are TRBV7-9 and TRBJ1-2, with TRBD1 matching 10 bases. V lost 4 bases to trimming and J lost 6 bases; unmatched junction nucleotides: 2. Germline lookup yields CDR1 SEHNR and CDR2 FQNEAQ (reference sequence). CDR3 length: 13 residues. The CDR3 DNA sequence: TGTGCCAGCAGCTACGGGACAGGGGATGGCTACACCTTC. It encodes CASSYGTGDGYTF. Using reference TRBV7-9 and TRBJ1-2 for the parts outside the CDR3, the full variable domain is DTGVSQNPRHKITKRGQNVTFRCDPISEHNRLYWYRQTLGQGPEFLTYFQNEAQLEKSRLLSDRFSAERPKGSFSTLEIQRTEQGDSAMYLCASSYGTGDGYTFGSGTRLTVV.

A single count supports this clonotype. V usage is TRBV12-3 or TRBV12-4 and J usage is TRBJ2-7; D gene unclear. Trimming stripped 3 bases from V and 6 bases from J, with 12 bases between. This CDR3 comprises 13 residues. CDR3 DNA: TGTGCCAGCAGTTTGACAAGGGATGGCGAGCAGTACGTC. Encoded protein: CASSLTRDGEQYV.

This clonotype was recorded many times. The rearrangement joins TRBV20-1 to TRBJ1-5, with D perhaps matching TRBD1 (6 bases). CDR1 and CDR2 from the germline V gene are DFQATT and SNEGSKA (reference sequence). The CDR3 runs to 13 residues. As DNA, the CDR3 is TGCGGCGTAAGCCAGGGGAGCAATCAGCCCCAGCATTTT. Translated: CGVSQGSNQPQHF.

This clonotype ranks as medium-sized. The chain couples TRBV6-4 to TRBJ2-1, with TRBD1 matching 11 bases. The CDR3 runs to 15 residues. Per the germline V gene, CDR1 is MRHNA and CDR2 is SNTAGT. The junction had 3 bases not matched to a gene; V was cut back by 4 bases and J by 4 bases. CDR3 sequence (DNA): TGTGCCAGCAGTGTGGGGACAGGGGGTTACAATGAGCAGTTCTTC. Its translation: CASSVGTGGYNEQFF.

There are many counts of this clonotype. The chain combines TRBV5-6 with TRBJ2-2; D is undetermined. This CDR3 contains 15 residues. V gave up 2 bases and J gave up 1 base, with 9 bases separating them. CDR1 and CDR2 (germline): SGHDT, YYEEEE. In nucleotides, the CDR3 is TGTGCCAGCAGCTTATGGGGTCTGAACACCGGGGAGCTGTTTTTT. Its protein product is CASSLWGLNTGELFF.

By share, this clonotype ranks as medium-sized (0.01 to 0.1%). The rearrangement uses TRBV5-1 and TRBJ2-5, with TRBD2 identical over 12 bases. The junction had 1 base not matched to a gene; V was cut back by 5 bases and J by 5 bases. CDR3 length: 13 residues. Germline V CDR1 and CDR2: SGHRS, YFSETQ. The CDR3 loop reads CASRTSGSETQYF. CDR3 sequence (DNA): TGCGCCAGCAGGACTAGCGGGAGTGAGACCCAGTACTTC.

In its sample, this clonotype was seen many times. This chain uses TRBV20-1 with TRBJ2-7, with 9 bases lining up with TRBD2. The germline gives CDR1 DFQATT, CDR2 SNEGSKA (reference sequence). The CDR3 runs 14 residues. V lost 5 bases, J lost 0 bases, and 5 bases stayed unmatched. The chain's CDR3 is CSASGLAPSYEQYF. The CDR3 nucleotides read TGCAGTGCTTCCGGACTAGCGCCCTCCTACGAGCAGTACTTC.

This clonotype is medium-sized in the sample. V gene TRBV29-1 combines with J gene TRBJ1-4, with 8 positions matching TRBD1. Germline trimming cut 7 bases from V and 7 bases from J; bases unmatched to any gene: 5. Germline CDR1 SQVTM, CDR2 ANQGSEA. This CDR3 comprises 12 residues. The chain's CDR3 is CSAAGGGEKLFF. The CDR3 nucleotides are TGCAGCGCCGCAGGGGGCGGTGAAAAACTGTTTTTT. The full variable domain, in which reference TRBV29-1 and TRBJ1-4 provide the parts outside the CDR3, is SAVISQKPSRDICQRGTSLTIQCQVDSQVTMMFWYRQQPGQSLTLIATANQGSEATYESGFVIDKFPISRPNLTFSTLTVSNMSPEDSSIYLCSAAGGGEKLFFGSGTQLSVL.

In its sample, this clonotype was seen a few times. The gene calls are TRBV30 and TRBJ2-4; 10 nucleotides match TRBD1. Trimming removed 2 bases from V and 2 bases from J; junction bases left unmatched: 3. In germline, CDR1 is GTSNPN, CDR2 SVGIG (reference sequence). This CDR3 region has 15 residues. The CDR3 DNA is TGTGCCTGGAGTCCGGGACAGGGGACCAAAAACATTCAGTACTTC. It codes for CAWSPGQGTKNIQYF.

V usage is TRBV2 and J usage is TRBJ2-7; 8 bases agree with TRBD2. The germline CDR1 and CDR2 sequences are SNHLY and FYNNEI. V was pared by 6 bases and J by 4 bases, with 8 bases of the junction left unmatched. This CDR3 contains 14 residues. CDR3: CASSGLVAGYEQYF. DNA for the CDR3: TGTGCCAGCAGCGGACTTGTAGCGGGGTACGAGCAGTACTTC.

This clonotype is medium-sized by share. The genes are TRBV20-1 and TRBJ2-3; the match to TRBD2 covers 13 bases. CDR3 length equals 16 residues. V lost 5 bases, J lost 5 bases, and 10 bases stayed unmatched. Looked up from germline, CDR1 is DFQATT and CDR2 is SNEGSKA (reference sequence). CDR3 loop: CSAASELAGGEDTQYF. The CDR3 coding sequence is TGCAGTGCTGCCTCCGAACTAGCGGGAGGGGAAGATACGCAGTATTTT.

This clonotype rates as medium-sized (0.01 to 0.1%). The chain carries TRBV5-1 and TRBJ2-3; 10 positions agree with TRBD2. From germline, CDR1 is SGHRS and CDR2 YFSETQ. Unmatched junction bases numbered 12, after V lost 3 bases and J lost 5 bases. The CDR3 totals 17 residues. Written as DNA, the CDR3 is TGCGCCAGCAGCTACGGACTAGCGGCGGCACAGGGAGATACGCAGTATTTT. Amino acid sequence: CASSYGLAAAQGDTQYF.

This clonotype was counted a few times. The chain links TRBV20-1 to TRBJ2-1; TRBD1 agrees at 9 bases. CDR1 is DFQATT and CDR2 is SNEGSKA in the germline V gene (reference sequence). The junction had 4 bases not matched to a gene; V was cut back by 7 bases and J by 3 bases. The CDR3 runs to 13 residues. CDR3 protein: CSGEDRGYNEQFF. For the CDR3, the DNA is TGCAGTGGCGAGGACAGGGGCTACAATGAGCAGTTCTTC.

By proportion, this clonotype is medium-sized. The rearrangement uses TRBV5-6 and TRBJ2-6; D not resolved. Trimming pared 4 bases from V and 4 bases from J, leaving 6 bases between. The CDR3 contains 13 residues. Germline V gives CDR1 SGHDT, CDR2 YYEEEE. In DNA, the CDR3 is TGTGCCAGCAGCCACGCCGGGGCCAACGTCCTGACTTTC. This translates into CASSHAGANVLTF.

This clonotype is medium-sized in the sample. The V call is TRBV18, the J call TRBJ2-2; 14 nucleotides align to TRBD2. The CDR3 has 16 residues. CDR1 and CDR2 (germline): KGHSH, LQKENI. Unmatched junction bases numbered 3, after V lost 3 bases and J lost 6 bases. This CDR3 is CASSPGLAGVAGELFF. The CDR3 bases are TGTGCCAGCTCACCGGGACTAGCGGGAGTCGCCGGGGAGCTGTTTTTT.

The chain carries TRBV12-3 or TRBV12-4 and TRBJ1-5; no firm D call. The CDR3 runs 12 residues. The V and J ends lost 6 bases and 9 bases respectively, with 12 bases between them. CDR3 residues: CASRSPTSPQHF. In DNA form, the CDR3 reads TGTGCCAGCAGATCCCCAACCTCGCCCCAGCATTTT.

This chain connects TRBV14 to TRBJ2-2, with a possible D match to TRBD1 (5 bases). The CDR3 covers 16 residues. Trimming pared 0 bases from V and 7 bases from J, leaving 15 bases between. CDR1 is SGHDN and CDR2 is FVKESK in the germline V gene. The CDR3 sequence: CASSQEGGRAHGELFF. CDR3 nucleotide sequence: TGTGCCAGCAGCCAAGAGGGCGGCAGGGCTCACGGGGAGCTGTTTTTT.